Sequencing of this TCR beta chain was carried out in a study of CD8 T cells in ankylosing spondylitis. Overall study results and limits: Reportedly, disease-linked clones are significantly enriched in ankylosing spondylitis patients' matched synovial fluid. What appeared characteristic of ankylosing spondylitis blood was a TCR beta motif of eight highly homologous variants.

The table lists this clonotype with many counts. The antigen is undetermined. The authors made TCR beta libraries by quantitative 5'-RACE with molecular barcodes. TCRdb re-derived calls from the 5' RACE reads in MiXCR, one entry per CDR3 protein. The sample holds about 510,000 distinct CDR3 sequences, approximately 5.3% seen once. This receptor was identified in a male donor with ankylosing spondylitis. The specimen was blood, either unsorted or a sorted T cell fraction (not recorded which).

The CDR3 DNA reads as TGTGCCACCAGTGATTTCATGCCGGGACAGTTTAGCACAGATACGCAGTATTTT. Translating gives CATSDFMPGQFSTDTQYF. J is TRBJ2-3 and V is TRBV24-1; 7 nucleotides line up with TRBD1. The CDR3 sequence is 18 residues long. Germline V gives CDR1 KGHDR, CDR2 SFDVKD. V lost 1 base and J lost 0; bases outside the gene matches: 9.